A selection of T cell receptor beta chains follows, all from one sample in a study of regulatory T cells in long-lasting Graves disease. Using its own MiXCR run on the multiplex PCR reads, TCRdb lists one record per CDR3 protein. This sample has hundreds of thousands of distinct CDR3 sequences, with approximately 15% found just once. These records were also assigned to another study, of T cells in Graves' hyperthyroidism and ophthalmopathy.

The sequenced sample was peripheral blood mononuclear cells (PBMCs), obtained at new diagnosis, from a patient treated with antithyroid drugs. These receptor sequences come from a woman in her 30s with Graves disease. The CDR3 runs from the conserved cysteine through the conserved F or W. The D gene is left open where the match is weak. Only part of the rows carry a size: once, few, many, or a class if the clone is expanded.

d_call	v_call	j_call	clone_size	cdr3_nt	cdr3_aa
TRBD2	TRBV29-1	TRBJ2-5	few	TGCAGCGTTGAACGGGCTAGCGGGAAACAGTACTTC	CSVERASGKQYF
TRBD1	TRBV19	TRBJ2-5	-	TGTGCCAGTATTGGGACAGGGGAGACCCAGTACTTC	CASIGTGETQYF
-	TRBV2	TRBJ1-1	-	TGTGCCTGGCAGCCTGGGAACACTGAAGCTTTCTTT	CAWQPGNTEAFF
-	TRBV11-1	TRBJ2-7	-	TGTGCCAGCAGCTTACCCCATGCGAACGAGCAGTACTTC	CASSLPHANEQYF
-	TRBV6-1	TRBJ1-5	many	TGTGCCAGCAGGGCGTTGGGGACGTATCAGCCCCAGCATTTT	CASRALGTYQPQHF
-	TRBV5-1	TRBJ2-6	-	TGCGCCAGCAGCTTGGGCGGACGGAACGCTGGGGCCAACGTCCTGACTTTC	CASSLGGRNAGANVLTF
TRBD2	TRBV5-1	TRBJ2-1	-	TGCGCCAGCAGCCCAAGGACTAGCGGGAGCATGTACAATGAGCAGTTCTTC	CASSPRTSGSMYNEQFF
-	TRBV4-1	TRBJ2-3	-	TGCGCCAGCAGCCAAGATGGGACTTACGAGGGAGATACGCCGTATTTT	CASSQDGTYEGDTPYF
-	TRBV27	TRBJ1-1	many	TGTGCCAGCTTTTTGGGCGAGGGGAACACTGAAGCTTTCTTT	CASFLGEGNTEAFF
-	TRBV19	TRBJ2-5	once	TGTGCCAGTAGGACAGTGAACCAAGAGACCCAGTACTTC	CASRTVNQETQYF
TRBD2	TRBV20-1	TRBJ2-7	few	TGCAGTGCTCAGACCCTAGCGGGAGACCACTACGAGCAGTACTTC	CSAQTLAGDHYEQYF
-	TRBV3-1	TRBJ1-2	-	TGTGCCAGCAGCCAGAGAAGGGAACACGGCTACACCTTC	CASSQRREHGYTF
-	TRBV13	TRBJ1-4	many	TGTGCCAGCAGCTTAGCGACATCAGGGGAGCGTGAAAAACTGTTTTTT	CASSLATSGEREKLFF
-	TRBV9	TRBJ2-5	-	TGTGCCAGCAGCGTAGGGTACGGGAGCGGTCAAGAGACCCAGTACTTC	CASSVGYGSGQETQYF
TRBD2	TRBV28	TRBJ2-7	many	TGTGCCAGTAGGGCGTGGGGGACTAGCGGGCTCCCTCGGAGGGGCGAGCAGTACTTC	CASRAWGTSGLPRRGEQYF
-	TRBV27	TRBJ2-1	-	TGTGCCAGCAGTTTGTTCGGATACTCCTACAATGAGCAGTTCTTC	CASSLFGYSYNEQFF
TRBD1	TRBV3-1	TRBJ2-4	-	TGTGCCAGCAGCCTAAGGACAGGGGTTAGTGTCGGGAACATTCAGTACTTC	CASSLRTGVSVGNIQYF
-	TRBV28	TRBJ2-7	many	TGTGCCAGCGGCCCCGCCAATTCGCGACAGCAGTACTTC	CASGPANSRQQYF
-	TRBV6-5	TRBJ1-3	-	TGTGCCAGCAGTTACCCTGGCGGCGGAAACACCATATATTTT	CASSYPGGGNTIYF
TRBD2	TRBV9	TRBJ2-5	few	TGTGCCAGCAGCGTAGACCCGCTAGCGGGAGGAGAGACCCAGTACTTC	CASSVDPLAGGETQYF
-	TRBV10-3	TRBJ2-3	many	TGTGCCATCAGTGAGTCGAGCGGAGGGAGCACAGATACGCAGTATTTT	CAISESSGGSTDTQYF
TRBD1	TRBV28	TRBJ1-4	few	TGTGCCAGCAGTTTATTAGGGACAGCTCACGGAAAACTGTTTTTT	CASSLLGTAHGKLFF
-	TRBV29-1	TRBJ2-5	many	TGCAGCGTTGAGCGTAATCCTGGGGAGACCCAGTACTTC	CSVERNPGETQYF
-	TRBV11-2	TRBJ2-7	many	TGTGCCAGCAGCTTAGCGGCCCTGAGCTCCTACGAGCAGTACTTC	CASSLAALSSYEQYF
-	TRBV20-1	TRBJ1-1	many	TGCAGTGCTAGTTGGGGGATTTGGACTGAAGCTTTCTTT	CSASWGIWTEAFF
-	TRBV2	TRBJ2-5	-	TGTGCCAGCAGTGAAGGGAATAGGGCCGAGACCCGGTACTTC	CASSEGNRAETRYF